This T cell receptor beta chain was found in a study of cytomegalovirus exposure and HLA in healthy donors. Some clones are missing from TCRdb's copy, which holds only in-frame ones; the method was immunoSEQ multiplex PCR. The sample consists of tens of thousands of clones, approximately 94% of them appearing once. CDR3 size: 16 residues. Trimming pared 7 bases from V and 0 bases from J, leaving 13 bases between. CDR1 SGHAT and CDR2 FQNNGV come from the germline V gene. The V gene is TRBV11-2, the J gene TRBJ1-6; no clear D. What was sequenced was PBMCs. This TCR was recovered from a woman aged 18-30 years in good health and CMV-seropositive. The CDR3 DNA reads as TGTGCCAGCACGATGTCTGGCCTCTCCTATAATTCACCCCTCCACTTT. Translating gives CASTMSGLSYNSPLHF.